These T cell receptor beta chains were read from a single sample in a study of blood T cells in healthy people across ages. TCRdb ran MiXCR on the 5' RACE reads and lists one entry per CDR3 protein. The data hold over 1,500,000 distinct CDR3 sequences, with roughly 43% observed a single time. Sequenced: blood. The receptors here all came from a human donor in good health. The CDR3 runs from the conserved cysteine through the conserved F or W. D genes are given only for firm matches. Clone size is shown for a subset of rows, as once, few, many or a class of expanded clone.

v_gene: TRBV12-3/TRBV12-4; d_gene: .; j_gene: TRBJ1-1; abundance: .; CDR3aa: CASNSPGAPNTEAFF; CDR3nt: TGTGCCAGCAATTCCCCGGGGGCTCCTAACACTGAAGCTTTCTTT
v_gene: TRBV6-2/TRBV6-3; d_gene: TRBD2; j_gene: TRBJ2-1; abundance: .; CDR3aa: CASRFSGGAGYNEQFF; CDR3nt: TGTGCCAGCAGGTTTAGCGGGGGGGCCGGTTACAATGAGCAGTTCTTC
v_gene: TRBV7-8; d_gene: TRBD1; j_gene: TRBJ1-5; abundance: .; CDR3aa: CASSLDRDRGLNQPQHF; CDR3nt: TGTGCCAGCAGCTTAGATCGGGACAGGGGGCTAAATCAGCCCCAGCATTTT
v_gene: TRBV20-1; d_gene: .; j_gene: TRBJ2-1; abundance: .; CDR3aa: CSALMDEQFF; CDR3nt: TGCAGTGCTTTGATGGATGAGCAGTTCTTC
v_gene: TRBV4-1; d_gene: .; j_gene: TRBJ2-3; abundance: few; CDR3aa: CASSQTPSQPTDTQYF; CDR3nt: TGCGCCAGCAGCCAGACTCCCAGCCAACCCACAGATACGCAGTATTTT
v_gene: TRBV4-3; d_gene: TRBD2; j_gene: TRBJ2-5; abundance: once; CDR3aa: CASSQEFGGFSGAIEETQYF; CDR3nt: TGCGCCAGCAGCCAAGAATTTGGGGGATTTAGCGGGGCCATAGAAGAGACCCAGTACTTC
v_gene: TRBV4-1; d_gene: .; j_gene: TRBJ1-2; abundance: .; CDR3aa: CASSQDFYGYTF; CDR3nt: TGTGCCAGCAGCCAAGATTTCTATGGCTACACCTTC
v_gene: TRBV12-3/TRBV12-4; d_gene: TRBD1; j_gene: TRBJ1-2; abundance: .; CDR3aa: CASSPPGGAVYGYTF; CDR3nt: TGTGCCAGCAGTCCACCAGGGGGCGCAGTTTATGGCTACACCTTC
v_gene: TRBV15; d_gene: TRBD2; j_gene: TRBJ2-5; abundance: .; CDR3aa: CATRRQRGRLETQYF; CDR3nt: TGTGCCACCAGGAGACAGCGGGGTCGTCTTGAGACCCAGTACTTC
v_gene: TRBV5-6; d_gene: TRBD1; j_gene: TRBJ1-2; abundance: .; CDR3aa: CASNRDRDKGYTF; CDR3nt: TGTGCCAGCAACCGTGACAGGGATAAGGGCTACACCTTC
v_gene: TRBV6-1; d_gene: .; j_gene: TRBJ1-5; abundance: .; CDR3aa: CASSDVYDQPQHF; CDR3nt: TGTGCCAGCAGTGATGTCTACGATCAGCCCCAGCATTTT